These 11 T cell receptor beta chains were sequenced from one sample in a study of cytomegalovirus exposure and HLA in healthy donors. Sequenced by immunoSEQ multiplex PCR; TCRdb stores in-frame clones only, minus some. Among about 360,000 clones listed, about nine tenths were seen once. Sequencing was carried out using PBMCs. All receptors derive from a woman aged 18-29 years in good health and CMV-seronegative.

The V and J genes are TRBV5-6 and TRBJ1-5, with 9 bases identical to TRBD1. CDR3 length: 19 residues. The trim removed 3 bases at V and 2 bases at J, leaving 15 bases unmatched. Looked up from germline, CDR1 is SGHDT and CDR2 is YYEEEE. Here the CDR3 DNA reads TGTGCCAGCAGCTCTGCCCGGGACAGGGACCTATATGGCAATCAGCCCCAGCATTTT. This encodes CASSSARDRDLYGNQPQHF.

The gene calls are TRBV28 and TRBJ2-1; 8 bases fit TRBD1. Germline V gives CDR1 MDHEN, CDR2 SYDVKM. Unmatched junction bases numbered 3, after V lost 6 bases and J lost 2 bases. The CDR3 is 14 residues long. This chain's CDR3 is CASSQDRAYNEQFF. The CDR3 nucleotides read TGTGCCAGCAGCCAGGACAGGGCCTACAATGAGCAGTTCTTC.

V and J are TRBV5-1 and TRBJ2-5; 10 positions match TRBD1. CDR1 SGHRS and CDR2 YFSETQ come from the germline V gene. V gave up 2 bases and J gave up 3 bases; unmatched junction bases: 10. The CDR3 is 17 amino acids. The CDR3 protein is CASSLTPGQGYKETQYF. Written as DNA, the CDR3 is TGCGCCAGCAGCTTAACACCGGGACAGGGGTATAAAGAGACCCAGTACTTC.

The genes are TRBV10-2 and TRBJ1-4; tentative D call: TRBD1 (5 bases). Trimming shortened V by 6 bases and J by 3 bases, and 20 bases separated the two germline ends. CDR3 length: 17 residues. The germline V gene encodes CDR1 WSHSY and CDR2 SAAADI. Written as DNA, the CDR3 is TGCGCCAGCAGCGTGGCGGGGCTTCAGGGCCCTAATGAAAAACTGTTTTTT. Residues: CASSVAGLQGPNEKLFF.

This chain joins TRBV27 and TRBJ1-2; D is uncertain. The CDR3 length is 13 residues. Between the trimmed V and J ends, which lost 2 bases and 3 bases, there was a span of 7 bases. The germline CDR1 and CDR2 sequences are MNHEY and SMNVEV (reference sequence). The CDR3 spells CASSLNRHYGYTF. The CDR3 DNA reads as TGTGCCAGCAGTTTAAACAGACACTATGGCTACACCTTC.

The chain has TRBV28 and TRBJ1-1; a possible D gene is TRBD1 (6 bases). The CDR3 loop spans 16 amino acids. Germline CDR1 MDHEN, CDR2 SYDVKM. V lost 6 bases, J lost 4 bases, and 21 bases lay in between. DNA for the CDR3: TGTGCCAGCAGGGCCGGGGACATGGGACGAGGCACTGAAGCTTTCTTT. This encodes CASRAGDMGRGTEAFF. Filled out from reference TRBV28 and TRBJ1-1, the complete variable domain reads DVKVTQSSRYLVKRTGEKVFLECVQDMDHENMFWYRQDPGLGLRLIYFSYDVKMKEKGDIPEGYSVSREKKERFSLILESASTNQTSMYLCASRAGDMGRGTEAFFGQGTRLTVV.

The rearrangement joins TRBV5-1 to TRBJ2-7, with 11 bases aligning to TRBD2. The trim removed 0 bases at V and 3 bases at J, leaving 5 bases unmatched. Per germline, CDR1 SGHRS and CDR2 YFSETQ. This CDR3 has 16 residues. This CDR3 is CASSLAAGTSGYEQYF. CDR3 DNA sequence: TGCGCCAGCAGCTTGGCAGCTGGGACTAGCGGCTACGAGCAGTACTTC.

V is TRBV6-5 and J is TRBJ1-5, with D maybe TRBD1 (5 bases). The germline V gene has CDR1 MNHEY and CDR2 SVGAGI. The V gene lost 4 bases and the J gene lost 7 bases, with 14 bases spanning the gap. The CDR3 is 14 residues long. The DNA of the CDR3 is TGTGCCAGCAGTTCTTTCGGGGGGAACCAGCCCCAGCATTTT. As protein: CASSSFGGNQPQHF.

The V gene is TRBV7-6, the J gene TRBJ2-2; D call uncertain. There are 12 residues in the CDR3. Trimming stripped 4 bases from V and 3 bases from J, with 3 bases between. The germline V gene encodes CDR1 SGHVS and CDR2 FNYEAQ. This CDR3 reads CASSYYTGELFF. The CDR3 bases are TGTGCCAGCAGCTACTACACCGGGGAGCTGTTTTTT.

The CDR3 region has the DNA TGTGCCAGCAGCGGGGGGGGCCTGGAGACCCAGTACTTC. It yields the protein CASSGGGLETQYF. The chain combines TRBV7-9 with TRBJ2-5, with D tentatively TRBD2 (7 bases). The CDR3 is made up of 13 amino acids. Germline CDR1 reads SEHNR; CDR2 reads FQNEAQ (reference sequence). V lost 5 bases, J lost 5 bases, and 12 bases lay in between. The full variable domain, in which reference TRBV7-9 and TRBJ2-5 provide the parts outside the CDR3, is DTGVSQNPRHKITKRGQNVTFRCDPISEHNRLYWYRQTLGQGPEFLTYFQNEAQLEKSRLLSDRFSAERPKGSFSTLEIQRTEQGDSAMYLCASSGGGLETQYFGPGTRLLVL.

CDR3 DNA: TGTGCCTGGAGTGTACGGGGAGGTTCCTATGGCTACACCTTC. Translation: CAWSVRGGSYGYTF. The chain uses TRBV30 and TRBJ1-2, with D uncertain. The CDR3 has 14 residues. V lost 0 bases, J lost 4 bases, and 12 bases lay in between. From germline, CDR1 is GTSNPN and CDR2 SVGIG (reference sequence). Drawing the rest from reference TRBV30 and TRBJ1-2, the complete variable domain is SQTIHQWPATLVQPVGSPLSLECTVEGTSNPNLYWYRQAAGRGLQLLFYSVGIGQISSEVPQNLSASRPQDRQFILSSKKLLLSDSGFYLCAWSVRGGSYGYTFGSGTRLTVV.